A selection of T cell receptor beta chains follows, all from one sample in a study of metastatic and nonmetastatic thyroid tumors. TCRdb ran MiXCR on the PCR reads. The table has about 15,000 clones, about 21% seen once. Specimen: blood. The receptors come from a female donor with papillary thyroid cancer or a benign thyroid nodule (not recorded which). Some clones in this sample may be carry-over from other donors' samples. CDR3s include the opening cysteine and the closing phenylalanine or tryptophan.

v_gene	j_gene	len	CDR3aa
TRBV7-9	TRBJ2-5	12	CASSPPGETQYF
TRBV18	TRBJ2-7	15	CASSPRNRGADEQYF
TRBV6-2/TRBV6-3	TRBJ2-7	17	CASYVRVPAVVPYEQYF
TRBV20-1	TRBJ1-1	16	CSARDWSVLATTEAFF
TRBV20-1	TRBJ1-6	15	CSARDQRVGGSPLHF
TRBV30	TRBJ1-1	12	CAWSVTNGEAFF
TRBV24-1	TRBJ1-5	14	CATSGAGFSQPQHF
TRBV20-1	TRBJ2-5	14	CSASRREALETQYF
TRBV7-6	TRBJ1-6	15	CASSLAQGYNSPLHF
TRBV11-3	TRBJ1-4	13	CASSGTRDEKLFF
TRBV20-1	TRBJ2-3	15	CSARVLAGAPLTQYF
TRBV28	TRBJ2-7	12	CASTGGPYEQYF
TRBV4-2	TRBJ2-2	13	CASSQTGSRELFF
TRBV20-1	TRBJ2-5	13	CRAAGALQETQYF
TRBV30	TRBJ2-1	17	CAWRGGLAGVSYNEQFF
TRBV9	TRBJ2-2	16	CASSVTGGGQTGELFF
TRBV24-1	TRBJ2-7	16	CATSETGTGGPHEQYF
TRBV6-1	TRBJ1-1	15	CASSPTGTENTEAFF
TRBV6-1	TRBJ2-1	16	CASSELAGAGHNEQFF
TRBV6-4	TRBJ2-3	14	CASRDRDRTDTQYF
TRBV30	TRBJ2-5	13	CAWNSLTGETQYF
TRBV27	TRBJ1-4	14	CASSDTGGGEKLFF
TRBV11-1	TRBJ1-4	14	CASSLNPTNEKLFF
TRBV28	TRBJ2-7	15	CASSAASGRRYEQYF
TRBV29-1	TRBJ2-3	15	CSVGWRGSTSDTQYF
TRBV6-1	TRBJ1-1	15	CASSSPLNGGAEAFF
TRBV20-1	TRBJ2-7	13	CSAPTGLDYEQYF